Listed here is a single T cell receptor beta chain. The sample is drawn from a study of blood T cell repertoires in COVID-19. Per the study methods: Nucleated cell counts were estimated from reference gene primer amplification. Measured with immunoSEQ multiplex PCR; TCRdb has only the in-frame clones, and not every one. The DNA gave D and trimming, while V, J and clone size come from that table. The sample holds 220,000 or so clones, 82% seen once. The CDR3 runs 15 residues. V gave up 2 bases and J gave up 2 bases; unmatched junction bases: 1. Germline V gene lookup returns CDR1 LGHDT and CDR2 YNNKEL (reference sequence).

The sequence derives from a woman of 80 years or more with COVID-19, enrolled during active disease. J is TRBJ2-7 and V is TRBV3-1 (or the pseudogene TRBV3-2); 12 nucleotides line up with TRBD2. Specimen: peripheral blood. The CDR3 bases are TGTGCCAGCAGCCAACGACTAGCGGGAGCCTACGAGCAGTACTTC. Protein product: CASSQRLAGAYEQYF.